This TCR beta chain was recovered during a study of T cell responses to AZD1222 COVID-19 vaccine. Germline lookup yields CDR1 SGHAT and CDR2 FQNNGV. V shed 4 bases, J shed 5 bases, and the junction held 9 bases outside the gene matches. The CDR3 has 15 residues. Overall study results and limits: Spike-specific TCR breadth and depth rose after two AZD1222 doses.

On this clone itself: What it binds is not known.

TCRdb keeps only in-frame clones here, not all; method: immunoSEQ multiplex PCR. The sample has approximately 100,000 clones; 70% to 90% are singletons. The sample consisted of peripheral blood, taken 28 days after the second AZD1222 dose. This TCR was recovered from an adult who received the AZD1222 COVID-19 vaccine. The chain carries TRBV11-2 and TRBJ2-5; 8 bases fit TRBD1. CDR3 DNA sequence: TGTGCCAGCAGCTCAGGACAGGGTGATGGGGAGACCCAGTACTTC. Residues: CASSSGQGDGETQYF. The full variable domain, with the rest looked up from reference TRBV11-2 and TRBJ2-5, is EAGVAQSPRYKIIEKRQSVAFWCNPISGHATLYWYQQILGQGPKLLIQFQNNGVVDDSQLPKDRFSAERLKGVDSTLKIQPAKLEDSAVYLCASSSGQGDGETQYFGPGTRLLVL.